The clone carrying this T cell receptor (beta chain) was seen many times. Its antigen is unknown. Germline values: CDR1 SNHLY, CDR2 FYNNEI. This CDR3 is built from 15 residues. V shed 0 bases, J shed 8 bases, and the junction held 6 bases outside the gene matches. The SP2 primer and nested alpha and beta constant region primers amplified ligated cDNA in four rounds. For blood and skin samples, reverse transcription used TCR alpha and beta constant primers. In TCRdb, the 5' RACE reads were re-called with MiXCR into one record per CDR3 protein. The sample carries 45,000 to 55,000 distinct CDR3 sequences, about 4.8% recorded once. TCR cDNA received a 3' ligated oligonucleotide that carried a UMI. RNA was extracted from under 3 ml of whole blood of healthy adults. Input was about 1 to 1,100 ng of DNase-treated total RNA without cell sorting. The sample comes from a study of naive and memory T cell subsets.

Study results and caveats: Potentially, T cell activation and differentiation skew this RNA-based measurement.

The chain employs TRBV2 and TRBJ2-2, with 7 bases lining up with TRBD2. The TCR originated in a female donor in good health. The DNA for the CDR3 is TGTGCCAGCAGTGAAGCCCCCCAAGCGGGGGGGGAGCTGTTTTTT. Its translation: CASSEAPQAGGELFF.